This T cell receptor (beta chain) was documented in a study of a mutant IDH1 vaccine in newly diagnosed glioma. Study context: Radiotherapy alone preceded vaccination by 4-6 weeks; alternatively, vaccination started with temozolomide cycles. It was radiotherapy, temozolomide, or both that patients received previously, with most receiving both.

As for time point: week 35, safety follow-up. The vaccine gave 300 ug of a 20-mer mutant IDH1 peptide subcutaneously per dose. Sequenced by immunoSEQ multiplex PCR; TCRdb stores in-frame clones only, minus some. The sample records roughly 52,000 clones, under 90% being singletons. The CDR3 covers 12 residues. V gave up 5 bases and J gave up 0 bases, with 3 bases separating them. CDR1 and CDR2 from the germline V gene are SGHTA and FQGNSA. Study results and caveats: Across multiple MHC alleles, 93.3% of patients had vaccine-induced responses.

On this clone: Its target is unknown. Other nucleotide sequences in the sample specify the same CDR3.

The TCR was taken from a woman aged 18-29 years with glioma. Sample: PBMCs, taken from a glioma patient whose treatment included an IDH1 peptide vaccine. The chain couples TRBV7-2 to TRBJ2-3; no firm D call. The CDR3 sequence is CASSPSTDTQYF. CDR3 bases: TGTGCCAGCAGCCCCAGCACAGATACGCAGTATTTT. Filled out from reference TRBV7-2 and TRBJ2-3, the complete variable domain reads GAGVSQSPSNKVTEKGKDVELRCDPISGHTALYWYRQSLGQGLEFLIYFQGNSAPDKSGLPSDRFSAERTGGSVSTLTIQRTQQEDSAVYLCASSPSTDTQYFGPGTRLTVL.